The 4 T cell receptor beta chains presented below share a single source sample, sequenced in a study of blood T cell repertoires in COVID-19. Some clones are missing from TCRdb's copy, which holds only in-frame ones; the method was immunoSEQ multiplex PCR. The sample lists around 150,000 clones; around 73% were seen once. Sequenced: peripheral blood. The source is a man aged 55-75 years who had recovered from COVID-19.

The genes are TRBV30 and TRBJ1-2; D is ambiguous. CDR1 is GTSNPN, CDR2 SVGIG, per germline (reference sequence). There are 13 residues in the CDR3. V was trimmed by 3 bases and J by 6 bases, leaving 14 bases between them. CDR3: CAWRLQSEDGYTF. In DNA form, the CDR3 reads TGTGCCTGGAGGTTACAATCCGAGGATGGCTACACCTTC. The complete variable domain, with remaining parts taken from reference TRBV30 and TRBJ1-2, reads SQTIHQWPATLVQPVGSPLSLECTVEGTSNPNLYWYRQAAGRGLQLLFYSVGIGQISSEVPQNLSASRPQDRQFILSSKKLLLSDSGFYLCAWRLQSEDGYTFGSGTRLTVV.

The J gene is TRBJ1-6, the V gene TRBV5-7, with D perhaps matching TRBD1 (5 bases). TRBV5-7 is placed among ORFs of uncertain function. Deletions cut 0 bases from V and 8 bases from J, with 12 bases between. The CDR3 contains 15 residues. Here the CDR3 DNA reads TGTGCCAGCAGCTTGGTTGGGGCGAAGGATTCACCCCTCCACTTT. Translated: CASSLVGAKDSPLHF.

This clone was seen only a few times. The chain joins TRBV29-1 to TRBJ1-1; D remains unclear. The V end was cut by 6 bases, the J end by 4 bases, with 12 bases between. Germline CDR1 reads SQVTM; CDR2 reads ANQGSEA. The CDR3 loop spans 12 amino acids. The CDR3 coding sequence is TGCAGCGTGACGGGGTTGGGCACTGAAGCTTTCTTT. It specifies CSVTGLGTEAFF.

The chain uses TRBV28 and TRBJ2-7; 10 nucleotides line up with TRBD2. The V gene's germline CDR1 is MDHEN and CDR2 SYDVKM. The CDR3 loop spans 16 amino acids. V dropped 3 bases and J dropped 0; count of bases not matched to a gene: 5. Here the CDR3 DNA reads TGTGCCAGCAGTTTGCGAGGACTAGCGGTCTCCTACGAGCAGTACTTC. Its protein product is CASSLRGLAVSYEQYF. Full variable domain (rest looked up from reference TRBV28 and TRBJ2-7): DVKVTQSSRYLVKRTGEKVFLECVQDMDHENMFWYRQDPGLGLRLIYFSYDVKMKEKGDIPEGYSVSREKKERFSLILESASTNQTSMYLCASSLRGLAVSYEQYFGPGTRLTVT.